A single sample gave rise to the 27 T cell receptor beta chains below, sequenced in a study of beta chain features in type 1 diabetes. Their antigen targets remain unknown. General study points: Type 1 diabetes patients had moderately but significantly shorter TCRB CDR3s in all four CD4+ subsets.

TCRB transcripts that were expressed got sequenced, as all of the isolated RNA had been reverse transcribed. Method: immunoSEQ multiplex PCR; TCRdb's copy keeps in-frame clones and lacks some. This sample has approximately 260,000 clones; around 21% occur once, and the top ten carry approximately 0.029%. Sequencing input: naive CD4+ T cells from blood. The receptor set was obtained from a woman aged 40 to 50 with type 1 diabetes.

V and J are TRBV5-4 and TRBJ2-1; 12 positions match TRBD2. CDR3 length: 15 amino acids. J was trimmed by 8 bases and V by 3 bases; bases with no gene match: 6. Germline CDR1 and CDR2: SGHNT and YYREEE (reference sequence). The DNA of the CDR3 is TGTGCCAGCAGCTCTAGCGGGGGGGTGTTGGATGAGCAGTTCTTC. Amino acids: CASSSSGGVLDEQFF.

The chain joins TRBV29-1 to TRBJ2-7; 8 positions match TRBD2. The V gene's germline CDR1 is SQVTM and CDR2 ANQGSEA. The length of the CDR3 is 14 residues. Unmatched junction bases numbered 11, after V lost 3 bases and J lost 7 bases. In nucleotides, the CDR3 is TGCAGCGTTGATCGTCTTCCGGGAGGGATTGAGCAGTACTTC. This translates into CSVDRLPGGIEQYF.

The gene calls are TRBV30 and TRBJ1-2; D perhaps matches TRBD1 (5 bases). The germline CDR1 and CDR2 sequences are GTSNPN and SVGIG (reference sequence). The V and J ends lost 2 bases and 8 bases respectively, with 9 bases between them. The CDR3 loop spans 11 amino acids. This chain's CDR3 is CAWSSRVGYTF. The CDR3 DNA reads TGTGCCTGGAGTTCCAGGGTGGGCTACACCTTC.

In this sample, this clone turned up a few times. The J gene is TRBJ1-4, the V gene TRBV4-1; D remains ambiguous. Germline CDR1 is MGHRA and CDR2 is YSYEKL. CDR3 length equals 14 residues. The V end lost 1 base, the J end lost 7 bases, and 10 bases lay between the germline ends. The CDR3 nucleotides are TGCGCCAGCAGCCAAGTGGTATCGGTTGAAAAACTGTTTTTT. Protein sequence: CASSQVVSVEKLFF.

This clone was seen a handful of times. V gene TRBV18 combines with J gene TRBJ1-2; the D gene is possibly TRBD1 (6 bases). The V end was cut by 1 base, the J end by 3 bases, with 9 bases between. The CDR3 totals 14 residues. Germline values: CDR1 KGHSH, CDR2 LQKENI. As DNA, the CDR3 is TGTGCCAGCTCACCACGGGACACCGACTATGGCTACACCTTC. Protein: CASSPRDTDYGYTF.

The CDR3 sequence: CASSPIQGNQPQHF. In DNA, the CDR3 is TGTGCCAGCTCACCCATTCAGGGGAATCAGCCCCAGCATTTT. V usage is TRBV18 and J usage is TRBJ1-5; possibly TRBD1 for D (6 bases). Trimming left V 3 bases short and J 4 bases short, with 10 bases between. This CDR3 spans 14 amino acids. The V gene's germline CDR1 is KGHSH and CDR2 LQKENI.

This clone was seen more than once but under ten times. The CDR3 region has the DNA TGTGCCAGCAGCTTTGGGCTAGCGGGAGTTAATGAGCAGTTCTTC. Translation: CASSFGLAGVNEQFF. The chain carries TRBV5-4 and TRBJ2-1; the match to TRBD2 covers 10 bases. The CDR3 runs to 15 residues. After removal of 2 bases from V and 7 bases from J, the junction contained 6 bases not matched to a gene. Per germline, CDR1 SGHNT and CDR2 YYREEE (reference sequence). Full variable domain (rest looked up from reference TRBV5-4 and TRBJ2-1): ETGVTQSPTHLIKTRGQQVTLRCSSQSGHNTVSWYQQALGQGPQFIFQYYREEENGRGNFPPRFSGLQFPNYSSELNVNALELDDSALYLCASSFGLAGVNEQFFGPGTRLTVL.

This rearrangement joins TRBV10-3 to TRBJ2-5; 8 bases line up with TRBD2. V lost 0 bases and J lost 1; bases outside the gene matches: 1. The CDR3 spans 15 residues. Germline lookup yields CDR1 ENHRY and CDR2 SYGVKD. CDR3 sequence (DNA): TGTGCCATCAGTGAGTCCGGGAGGGGCCAAGAGACCCAGTACTTC. Residues: CAISESGRGQETQYF.

The rearrangement links TRBV14 to TRBJ2-1, with a tentative D call TRBD1 (6 bases). The germline V gene has CDR1 SGHDN and CDR2 FVKESK. V was cut by 0 bases and J by 8 bases, with 17 bases left in between. The CDR3 has 16 residues. The CDR3 region has the DNA TGTGCCAGCAGCCAAGATTGGGACAAGGGGGTGGATGAGCAGTTCTTC. This encodes CASSQDWDKGVDEQFF.

The V call is TRBV7-2, the J call TRBJ2-5, with 7 bases that match TRBD2. The CDR3 is made up of 14 amino acids. Germline assignment: CDR1 SGHTA and CDR2 FQGNSA. V shed 5 bases, J shed 1 base, and the junction held 4 bases outside the gene matches. As DNA, the CDR3 is TGTGCCAGCAGCCGGGGAGGGACCCAAGAGACCCAGTACTTC. It yields the protein CASSRGGTQETQYF.

The V call is TRBV18, the J call TRBJ1-5; 7 bases fit TRBD1. Germline V gene sequence: CDR1 KGHSH, CDR2 LQKENI. This CDR3 comprises 15 residues. The junction had 12 bases not matched to a gene; V was cut back by 6 bases and J by 7 bases. The CDR3 region has the DNA TGTGCCAGCTCCCCTACAGGGGTTAACAGCCAGCCCCAGCATTTT. It is translated as CASSPTGVNSQPQHF.

This clone appeared a few times. The gene calls are TRBV30 and TRBJ1-1, with 8 bases aligning to TRBD1. Germline assignment: CDR1 GTSNPN and CDR2 SVGIG (reference sequence). After removal of 2 bases from V and 5 bases from J, the junction contained 10 bases not matched to a gene. This CDR3 contains 15 residues. CDR3 residues: CAWSHFGQGGTEAFF. For the CDR3, the DNA is TGTGCCTGGAGTCATTTTGGACAGGGAGGGACTGAAGCTTTCTTT.

In this sample, this clone turned up a few times. The V gene is TRBV5-1, the J gene TRBJ2-1; 8 positions match TRBD1. The V gene's germline CDR1 is SGHRS and CDR2 YFSETQ. The CDR3 covers 15 residues. The V gene end was trimmed by 4 bases and the J gene end by 3 bases; junction bases not matched to a gene: 6. The CDR3 region has the DNA TGCGCCAGCAGCCCGACAGGGGATATCTACAATGAGCAGTTCTTC. It specifies CASSPTGDIYNEQFF.

This clone was seen only a few times. J is TRBJ1-1 and V is TRBV5-6, with TRBD1 matching 8 bases. The germline gives CDR1 SGHDT, CDR2 YYEEEE. This CDR3 spans 13 amino acids. The trim removed 1 base at V and 4 bases at J, leaving 0 bases unmatched. The CDR3 spells CASSLTGGTEAFF. The CDR3 nucleotides read TGTGCCAGCAGCTTGACAGGGGGCACTGAAGCTTTCTTT.

This clone was observed a handful of times. This chain uses TRBV5-1 with TRBJ2-7; 7 bases are shared with TRBD1. V lost 3 bases and J lost 3; bases outside the gene matches: 3. The CDR3 is made up of 13 amino acids. Germline V gene lookup returns CDR1 SGHRS and CDR2 YFSETQ. The chain's CDR3 is CASSWDRVYEQYF. CDR3 in DNA: TGCGCCAGCAGCTGGGACAGAGTCTACGAGCAGTACTTC.

This clone has just a few counts. The chain combines TRBV18 with TRBJ2-3; 9 bases fit TRBD1. The CDR3 totals 14 residues. After removal of 6 bases from V and 4 bases from J, the junction contained 5 bases not matched to a gene. The germline gives CDR1 KGHSH, CDR2 LQKENI. The CDR3, as DNA: TGTGCCAGCTCCCCTGGGACAGGGTCAGATACGCAGTATTTT. It yields the protein CASSPGTGSDTQYF.

CDR3 sequence: CASSIATGSTEAFF. The CDR3 DNA is TGTGCCAGTAGTATAGCGACAGGGAGTACTGAAGCTTTCTTT. V gene TRBV19 combines with J gene TRBJ1-1; 7 positions agree with TRBD1. The germline V gene encodes CDR1 LNHDA and CDR2 SQIVND (reference sequence). The CDR3 sequence is 14 residues long. Trimming at V came to 1 base and at J to 5 bases, leaving 4 bases not matched to a gene. The variable domain in full, completed from reference TRBV19 and TRBJ1-1, reads DGGITQSPKYLFRKEGQNVTLSCEQNLNHDAMYWYRQDPGQGLRLIYYSQIVNDFQKGDIAEGYSVSREKKESFPLTVTSAQKNPTAFYLCASSIATGSTEAFFGQGTRLTVV.

The chain carries TRBV25-1 and TRBJ1-2; perhaps TRBD1 as D (6 bases). V was clipped by 8 bases and J by 8 bases, with 21 bases between them. The CDR3 is made up of 14 amino acids. In germline, CDR1 is MGHDK, CDR2 SYGVNS. The CDR3 coding sequence is TGTGCCAGCCGTCCTCTGCGGGGGCCCAGCGGCTACACCTTC. It yields the protein CASRPLRGPSGYTF.

J is TRBJ2-7 and V is TRBV29-1, with 7 positions matching TRBD1. The CDR3 totals 12 residues. Per germline, CDR1 SQVTM and CDR2 ANQGSEA. After removal of 4 bases from V and 6 bases from J, the junction contained 6 bases not matched to a gene. This CDR3 reads CSVGYYRGEQYF. DNA of the CDR3: TGCAGCGTTGGTTACTACAGGGGCGAGCAGTACTTC.

The gene calls are TRBV15 and TRBJ1-1; maybe TRBD1 (5 bases). This CDR3 spans 14 amino acids. CDR1 is LNHNV and CDR2 is YYDKDF in the germline V gene (reference sequence). Trimming left V 7 bases short and J 2 bases short, with 14 bases between. CDR3 coding DNA: TGTGCCACCAACCCTGGGACTATCAACACTGAAGCTTTCTTT. Translated, it gives CATNPGTINTEAFF.

V gene TRBV28 combines with J gene TRBJ2-3, with a weak D call TRBD2 (7 bases). V was cut by 3 bases and J by 3 bases, with 13 bases left in between. In germline, CDR1 is MDHEN, CDR2 SYDVKM. The CDR3 consists of 15 residues. The DNA for the CDR3 is TGTGCCAGCAGTTTGGGGGGGCGTGTGACAGATACGCAGTATTTT. It specifies CASSLGGRVTDTQYF. The full variable domain, in which reference TRBV28 and TRBJ2-3 provide the parts outside the CDR3, is DVKVTQSSRYLVKRTGEKVFLECVQDMDHENMFWYRQDPGLGLRLIYFSYDVKMKEKGDIPEGYSVSREKKERFSLILESASTNQTSMYLCASSLGGRVTDTQYFGPGTRLTVL.

The CDR3 loop reads CASSPRGTEYNEQFF. CDR3 coding DNA: TGTGCCAGCAGCCCTAGAGGGACAGAGTACAATGAGCAGTTCTTC. The chain recombines TRBV5-8 with TRBJ2-1; 7 bases match TRBD1. This CDR3 has 15 amino acids. V lost 4 bases and J lost 4; bases outside the gene matches: 8. The germline gives CDR1 SGHTS, CDR2 YDEGEE.

The J gene is TRBJ1-1, the V gene TRBV29-1; possible D gene TRBD1, 6 bases. V was clipped by 4 bases and J by 2 bases, with 11 bases between them. CDR1 is SQVTM, CDR2 ANQGSEA, per germline. CDR3 size: 13 residues. The chain's CDR3 is CSVARDINTEAFF. CDR3 sequence (DNA): TGCAGCGTTGCCCGGGACATCAACACTGAAGCTTTCTTT.

A few counts support this clone. The rearrangement joins TRBV7-2 to TRBJ1-2; TRBD1 matches at 8 bases. The germline CDR1 and CDR2 sequences are SGHTA and FQGNSA. The V segment lost 5 bases and the J segment 3 bases; nucleotides outside the gene matches: 2. This CDR3 is 13 amino acids long. For the CDR3, the DNA is TGTGCCAGCAGCCCGGACAGGGACTATGGCTACACCTTC. It is translated as CASSPDRDYGYTF.

The chain is built from TRBV15 and TRBJ2-4; 9 bases are a match to TRBD1. V trimming: 1 base; J trimming: 6 bases; junction bases outside the gene matches: 4. CDR1 LNHNV and CDR2 YYDKDF come from the germline V gene (reference sequence). This CDR3 contains 15 residues. The CDR3 protein is CATSRAGTGTNIQYF. CDR3 coding DNA: TGTGCCACCAGCAGAGCAGGGACAGGGACAAACATTCAGTACTTC.

Only a few counts were recorded for this clone. The J gene is TRBJ2-3, the V gene TRBV5-4, with a weak D call TRBD1 (6 bases). V was shortened by 3 bases and J by 1 base, with 12 bases between the two germline ends. CDR3 length: 15 amino acids. Germline V lookup: CDR1 SGHNT, CDR2 YYREEE (reference sequence). The CDR3 is CASSSRGQRTDTQYF. In nucleotides, the CDR3 is TGTGCCAGCAGCTCCCGTGGACAGCGCACAGATACGCAGTATTTT.

This clone was detected a few times. V gene TRBV18 combines with J gene TRBJ2-7; 11 bases are shared with TRBD1. The CDR3 is made up of 15 amino acids. Germline V gene sequence: CDR1 KGHSH, CDR2 LQKENI. The trim removed 6 bases at V and 2 bases at J, leaving 6 bases unmatched. The CDR3 sequence is CASSRVGQGAYEQYF. The CDR3 nucleotides read TGTGCCAGCTCGAGGGTGGGACAGGGGGCCTACGAGCAGTACTTC.